This is a list of T cell receptor beta chains from one sample in a study of blood T cells in healthy people across ages. TCRdb used MiXCR to reprocess the 5' RACE reads, holding one entry per CDR3 protein. The data show about 720,000 distinct CDR3 sequences, with 22% seen just once and 22% held by the top ten. The sample comprised blood. The source is a man aged 70 or older in good health. Each CDR3 is given with its conserved first and last residue. D genes are given only for firm matches. Where a row states a size, it is once, few, many or the class of an expanded clone; other rows omit it.

clone_size | d_call | j_call | v_call | cdr3_nt | cdr3_aa
few | NA | TRBJ1-5 | TRBV2 | TGTGCCAGCAGTGCCCGGGAGAACAATCAGCCCCAGCATTTT | CASSARENNQPQHF
few | NA | TRBJ2-6 | TRBV15 | TGTGCCACCAGCAGAGACTTGTTTGGGGCCAACGTCCTGACTTTC | CATSRDLFGANVLTF
few | NA | TRBJ2-5 | TRBV9 | TGTGCCAGCTCCGAGAGGGTAGCCCGGGGACAAGAGACCCAGTACTTC | CASSERVARGQETQYF
few | NA | TRBJ1-1 | TRBV19 | TGTGCCAGTAGTATAATTGGTGTGGAAGCTTTCTTT | CASSIIGVEAFF
few | NA | TRBJ1-5 | TRBV5-1 | TGCGCCAGCAGCCCCGGCGGGGGCGTCGGCAATCAGCCCCAGCATTTT | CASSPGGGVGNQPQHF
NA | TRBD2 | TRBJ2-1 | TRBV6-6 | TGTGCCAGCAGTTACTTTGGGACTAGGGAAAACAATGAGCAGTTCTTC | CASSYFGTRENNEQFF
few | NA | TRBJ2-7 | TRBV2 | TGTGCCAGCAGGCTTTCAGAGTGGATGTACGAGCAGTACTTC | CASRLSEWMYEQYF
NA | TRBD2 | TRBJ2-1 | TRBV6-2/TRBV6-3 | TGTGCCAGCAGTTACTCGGCTAGCGGACTCTACAATGAGCAGTTCTTC | CASSYSASGLYNEQFF
few | TRBD2 | TRBJ2-3 | TRBV4-3 | TGCGCCAGCAGCACGAGACTAGCGGGAGAAGATACGCAGTATTTT | CASSTRLAGEDTQYF
once | NA | TRBJ2-1 | TRBV6-2/TRBV6-3 | NA | CASNFGTGAGESVF
few | TRBD1 | TRBJ1-2 | TRBV6-1 | TGTGCCAGCAGCCGAGTCTTTCGGACAGGGGGGCTATCCAACTATGGCTACACCTTC | CASSRVFRTGGLSNYGYTF
many | NA | TRBJ2-2 | TRBV7-7 | TGTGCCAGCAGTTTTGGACTTAACACCGGGGAGCTGTTTTTT | CASSFGLNTGELFF
NA | NA | TRBJ2-7 | TRBV12-3/TRBV12-4 | TGTGCCAGCAGTTTACGACATTCCTACGAGCAGTACTTC | CASSLRHSYEQYF
few | TRBD2 | TRBJ2-1 | TRBV9 | TGTGCCAGCAGCGTTTCGCTAGCGGGGGGCAATGAGCAGTTCTTC | CASSVSLAGGNEQFF
NA | NA | TRBJ1-1 | TRBV7-9 | TGTGCCAGCAGCTTAGCGATCATTGAAGCTTTCTTT | CASSLAIIEAFF
NA | NA | TRBJ2-4 | TRBV29-1 | TGCAGCGTTGAGGCGATCCCTAATCAGGACAAAAACATTCAGTACTTC | CSVEAIPNQDKNIQYF
NA | NA | TRBJ1-3 | TRBV5-1 | TGCGCCAGCAGCTTTCAGGGAAGCTCTGGAAACACCATATATTTT | CASSFQGSSGNTIYF
NA | NA | TRBJ1-1 | TRBV6-2/TRBV6-3 | TGTGCCAGCAGTTACTCGATGGAGAACACTGAAGCTTTCTTT | CASSYSMENTEAFF
NA | NA | TRBJ1-1 | TRBV6-6 | TGTGCCAGCAGTTACATCGGGTTCGTACTGTCGAACACTGAAGCTTTCTTT | CASSYIGFVLSNTEAFF
few | NA | TRBJ2-1 | TRBV24-1 | TGTGCCATCAAACAGGGGGGGATTGAAATCGAAAACTTC | CAIKQGGIEIENF
NA | NA | TRBJ2-3 | TRBV2 | TGTGCCAGCAGTGCCGGGTTTTGGGAGACAGATACGCAGTATTTT | CASSAGFWETDTQYF
few | NA | TRBJ1-4 | TRBV27 | TGTGCCAGCAGCACCGGGACGGGGCCCCTGAAACTGTTTTTT | CASSTGTGPLKLFF
NA | TRBD1 | TRBJ2-7 | TRBV6-6 | TGTGCCTCAACCCCCCGGACAGGGTCCTACGAGCAGTACTTC | CASTPRTGSYEQYF
NA | TRBD1 | TRBJ2-5 | TRBV12-3/TRBV12-4 | TGTGCCAGCAGCTACCCGGGACAGGCGAAGGTCTTC | CASSYPGQAKVF
NA | NA | TRBJ2-3 | TRBV6-5 | TGTGCCAGCAGTTACGGGGGGCGGGTAGATACGCAGTATTTT | CASSYGGRVDTQYF
few | TRBD1 | TRBJ1-2 | TRBV30 | TGTGCCTGGAGTTTTGGGACAGCAAACTATGGCTACACCTTC | CAWSFGTANYGYTF
NA | TRBD1 | TRBJ1-1 | TRBV12-3/TRBV12-4 | TGTGCCAGCAGGAAAATGACAGGGGGCGGCACTGAAGCTTTCTTT | CASRKMTGGGTEAFF
NA | TRBD1 | TRBJ1-5 | TRBV5-1 | TGCGCCAGCAGCCGTGGACAGGGTAGGCAGCCCCAGCATTTT | CASSRGQGRQPQHF
NA | NA | TRBJ2-1 | TRBV20-1 | TGCAGTGCTAGAGATCCCCGACGCATTGAGCAGTTCTTC | CSARDPRRIEQFF
NA | NA | TRBJ2-7 | TRBV5-1 | TGCGCCAGCAGCCCCTTCGGGTCGGGGTACGAGCAGTACTTC | CASSPFGSGYEQYF
NA | TRBD2 | TRBJ2-7 | TRBV28 | TGTGCCAGCACCTTGTATGGCGGGAGCACCTACGAGCAGTACTTC | CASTLYGGSTYEQYF
NA | TRBD1 | TRBJ1-2 | TRBV20-1 | TGCAGTGCTGCCTCGGACAGGGACGGTGGCTACACCTTC | CSAASDRDGGYTF
many | TRBD1 | TRBJ1-4 | TRBV6-6 | TGTGCCAGCAGTCCCCCAGGGGGTGAAAAACTGTTTTTT | CASSPPGGEKLFF
few | TRBD2 | TRBJ2-5 | TRBV12-3/TRBV12-4 | TGTGCCAGCAGAAGGGGACTAGCGGCGACCCAGTACTTC | CASRRGLAATQYF
few | NA | TRBJ1-2 | TRBV6-6 | TGTGCCAGCAAGACGGGGGCCAACTATGGCTACACCTTC | CASKTGANYGYTF
NA | NA | TRBJ2-5 | TRBV11-2 | TGTGCCAGCAGCATGGCCGGCAGGGCCCTATACGAGCAGCACTTC | CASSMAGRALYEQHF
few | TRBD1 | TRBJ1-1 | TRBV12-3/TRBV12-4 | TGTGCCAGCATCATCCGACAGGGAGCTGAAGCTTTCTTT | CASIIRQGAEAFF
once | TRBD2 | TRBJ2-3 | TRBV7-2 | TGTGCCAGCAGCTCGAGTTGGGGACTAAGGCAAACGCAGTATTTT | CASSSSWGLRQTQYF
many | TRBD1 | TRBJ2-3 | TRBV12-3/TRBV12-4 | TGTGCCAGCAGCTTAGGGGACAGGGGATCAGATACGCAGTATTTT | CASSLGDRGSDTQYF
NA | NA | TRBJ1-5 | TRBV6-5 | TGTGCCAGCAGTTACTCGATCCGGGAGCCCCAGCATTTT | CASSYSIREPQHF
NA | TRBD2 | TRBJ2-1 | TRBV6-2/TRBV6-3 | TGTGCCAGCAGTCAGACTAGCGGGGGCGTCTCCTACAATGAGCAGTTCTTC | CASSQTSGGVSYNEQFF